This TCR beta chain was sequenced for a study of cytomegalovirus exposure and HLA in healthy donors. General study results and limits: Follow-up analysis found HLA locus-dependent TCR association rates, highest for DRB1 and lowest for HLA-C. Prior analysis indicated that the majority of TCR beta V segments exhibited productivity approximately 87% or approximately 30% of the time. Researchers reported from a later analysis that most CMV-associated TCR beta chains appeared HLA-restricted.

The V and J ends lost 0 bases and 1 base respectively, with 8 bases between them. The germline V gene has CDR1 MGHRA and CDR2 YSYEKL. The CDR3 length is 15 residues. The PCR made use of 60 Vbeta and 13 Jbeta primers. Sequencing was performed with immunoSEQ multiplex PCR; in TCRdb, only in-frame clones are kept and a portion is missing. The table lists over 150,000 clones, approximately 84% of them singletons. Remarks on this clone: What it binds is unknown.

The genes are TRBV4-1 and TRBJ2-3, with D possibly matching TRBD1 (5 bases). This clonotype originated in a young man in good health and CMV-seronegative. Input material: PBMCs. The CDR3 bases are TGCGCCAGCAGCCAAGAGCGCAGGGGCACAGATACGCAGTATTTT. Translated, it gives CASSQERRGTDTQYF.